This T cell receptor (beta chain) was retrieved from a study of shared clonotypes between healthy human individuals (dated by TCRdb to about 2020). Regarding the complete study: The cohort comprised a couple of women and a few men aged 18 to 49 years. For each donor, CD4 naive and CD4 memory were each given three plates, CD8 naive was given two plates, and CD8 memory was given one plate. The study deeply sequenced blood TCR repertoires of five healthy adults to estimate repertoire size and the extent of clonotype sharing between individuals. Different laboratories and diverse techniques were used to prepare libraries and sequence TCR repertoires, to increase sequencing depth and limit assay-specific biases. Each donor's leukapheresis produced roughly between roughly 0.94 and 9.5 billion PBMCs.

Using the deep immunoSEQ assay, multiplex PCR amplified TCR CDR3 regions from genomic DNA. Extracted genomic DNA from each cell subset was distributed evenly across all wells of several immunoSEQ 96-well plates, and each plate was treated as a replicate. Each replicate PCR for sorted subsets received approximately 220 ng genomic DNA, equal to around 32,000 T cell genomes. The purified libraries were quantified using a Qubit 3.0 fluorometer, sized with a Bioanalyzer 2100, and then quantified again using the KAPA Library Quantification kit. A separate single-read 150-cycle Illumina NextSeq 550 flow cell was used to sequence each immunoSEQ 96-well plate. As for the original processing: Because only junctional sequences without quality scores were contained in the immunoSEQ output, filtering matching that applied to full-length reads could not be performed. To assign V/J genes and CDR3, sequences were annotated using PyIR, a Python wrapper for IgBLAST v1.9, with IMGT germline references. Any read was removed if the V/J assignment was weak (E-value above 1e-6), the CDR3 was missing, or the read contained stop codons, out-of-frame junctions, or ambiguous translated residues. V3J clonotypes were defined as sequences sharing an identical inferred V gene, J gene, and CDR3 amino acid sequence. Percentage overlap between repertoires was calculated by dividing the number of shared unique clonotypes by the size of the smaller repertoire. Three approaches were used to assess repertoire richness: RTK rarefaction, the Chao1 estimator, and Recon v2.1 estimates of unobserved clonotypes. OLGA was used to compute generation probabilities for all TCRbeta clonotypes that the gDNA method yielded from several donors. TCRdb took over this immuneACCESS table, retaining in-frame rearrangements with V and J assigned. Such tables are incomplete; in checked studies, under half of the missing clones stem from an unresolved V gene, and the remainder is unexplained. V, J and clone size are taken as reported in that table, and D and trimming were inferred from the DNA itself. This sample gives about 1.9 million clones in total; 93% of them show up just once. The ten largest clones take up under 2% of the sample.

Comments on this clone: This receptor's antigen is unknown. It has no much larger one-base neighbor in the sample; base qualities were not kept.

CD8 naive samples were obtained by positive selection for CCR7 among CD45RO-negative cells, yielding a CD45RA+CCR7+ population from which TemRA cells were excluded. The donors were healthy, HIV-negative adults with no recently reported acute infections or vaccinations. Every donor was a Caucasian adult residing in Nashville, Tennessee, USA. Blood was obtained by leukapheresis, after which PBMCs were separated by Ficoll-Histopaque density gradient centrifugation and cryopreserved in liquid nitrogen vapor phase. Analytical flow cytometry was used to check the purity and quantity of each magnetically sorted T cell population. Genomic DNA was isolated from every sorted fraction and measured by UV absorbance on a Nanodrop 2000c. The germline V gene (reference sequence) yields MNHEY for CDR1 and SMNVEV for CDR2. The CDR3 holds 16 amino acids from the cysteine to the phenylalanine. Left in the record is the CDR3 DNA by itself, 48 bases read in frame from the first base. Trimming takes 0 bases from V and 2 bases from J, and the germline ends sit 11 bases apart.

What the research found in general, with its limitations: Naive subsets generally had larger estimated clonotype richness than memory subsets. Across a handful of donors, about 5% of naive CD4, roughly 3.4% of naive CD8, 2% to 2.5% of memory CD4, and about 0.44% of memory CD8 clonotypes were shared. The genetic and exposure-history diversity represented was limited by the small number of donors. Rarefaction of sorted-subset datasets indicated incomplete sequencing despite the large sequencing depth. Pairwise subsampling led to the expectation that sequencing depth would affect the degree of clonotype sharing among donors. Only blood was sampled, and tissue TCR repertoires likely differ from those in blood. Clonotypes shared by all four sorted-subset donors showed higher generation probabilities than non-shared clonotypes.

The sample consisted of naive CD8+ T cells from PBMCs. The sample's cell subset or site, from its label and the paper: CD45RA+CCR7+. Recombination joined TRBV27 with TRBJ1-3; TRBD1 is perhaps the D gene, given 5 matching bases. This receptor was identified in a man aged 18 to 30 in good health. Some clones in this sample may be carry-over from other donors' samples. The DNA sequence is TGTGCCAGCAGTTTATCGCGGAGGGGTCCTGGAAACACCATATATTTT. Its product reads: CASSLSRRGPGNTIYF.